The 12 T cell receptor beta chains below all came from one sample that was sequenced in a study of T cell responses to AZD1222 COVID-19 vaccine. The repertoire was sequenced with immunoSEQ multiplex PCR; TCRdb's copy has only in-frame clones and lacks some. The sample has 80,000 to 100,000 clones; about 86% are singletons. The sequenced sample was peripheral blood, obtained on day 0 of AZD1222 vaccination. All receptors come from an adult in good health.

The gene calls are TRBV11-2 and TRBJ1-2, with D possibly TRBD1 on 6 matching bases. This CDR3 is built from 14 residues. Trimming pared 6 bases from V and 6 bases from J, leaving 17 bases between. Germline CDR1 is SGHAT and CDR2 is FQNNGV. The CDR3 sequence: CASSRGGLSDGYTF. CDR3 DNA: TGTGCCAGCAGTCGGGGGGGCCTCTCCGATGGCTACACCTTC. Full variable domain (outside the CDR3, taken from reference TRBV11-2 and TRBJ1-2): EAGVAQSPRYKIIEKRQSVAFWCNPISGHATLYWYQQILGQGPKLLIQFQNNGVVDDSQLPKDRFSAERLKGVDSTLKIQPAKLEDSAVYLCASSRGGLSDGYTFGSGTRLTVV.

V gene TRBV6-5 combines with J gene TRBJ1-5; D not resolved. CDR1 and CDR2 (germline): MNHEY, SVGAGI. This CDR3 spans 14 amino acids. V was cut by 6 bases and J by 7 bases, with 16 bases left in between. CDR3 protein: CASSIDPPWQPQHF. In DNA form, the CDR3 reads TGTGCCAGCAGCATCGACCCCCCTTGGCAGCCCCAGCATTTT.

The CDR3: CASSLARDNNEESGANVLTF. The DNA of the CDR3 is TGTGCCAGCAGCTTAGCAAGGGACAATAACGAAGAATCTGGGGCCAACGTCCTGACTTTC. The genes are TRBV7-6 and TRBJ2-6, with a tentative D call TRBD1 (6 bases). With 0 bases removed from V and 1 base from J, the gap between germline ends came to 19 bases. Germline CDR1 SGHVS, CDR2 FNYEAQ. The CDR3 has 20 residues.

This rearrangement joins TRBV11-2 to TRBJ2-1; D is ambiguous. V shed 5 bases and J shed 5 bases, with 10 bases lying between them. CDR1 SGHAT and CDR2 FQNNGV come from the germline V gene. This CDR3 has 13 residues. In nucleotides, the CDR3 is TGTGCCAGCAGCCCCCCCGGGCACAATGAGCAGTTCTTC. This gives the protein CASSPPGHNEQFF.

CDR3 region: CASSPGREGYGYTF. The CDR3 DNA is TGTGCCAGTAGTCCCGGACGGGAGGGCTATGGCTACACCTTC. The V gene is TRBV19, the J gene TRBJ1-2; no clear D gene. Germline loops: CDR1 LNHDA, CDR2 SQIVND (reference sequence). Trimming left V 5 bases short and J 4 bases short, with 14 bases between. The CDR3 runs to 14 residues.

The V and J genes are TRBV9 and TRBJ2-1; the D gene is possibly TRBD1 (6 bases). Germline CDR1 and CDR2: SGDLS and YYNGEE. V was clipped by 4 bases and J by 10 bases, with 15 bases between them. The CDR3 runs to 13 residues. The CDR3 DNA reads TGTGCCAGCAGCATCCAGGGGCAATGGGAGCAGTTCTTC. This encodes CASSIQGQWEQFF.

The sample holds a few counts of this clone. This chain uses TRBV14 with TRBJ2-1; 8 nucleotides line up with TRBD1. CDR3 length: 19 amino acids. V shed 3 bases, J shed 2 bases, and the junction held 15 bases outside the gene matches. Germline V gives CDR1 SGHDN, CDR2 FVKESK. DNA for the CDR3: TGTGCCAGCAGCCAGACCCTAAGTTATCAGGGGGCGGCCTACAATGAGCAGTTCTTC. This translates into CASSQTLSYQGAAYNEQFF.

This clone has a single count. The chain couples TRBV7-8 to TRBJ2-2; 10 bases align to TRBD2. V lost 4 bases and J lost 1; bases outside the gene matches: 0. This CDR3 spans 15 amino acids. The germline V gene has CDR1 SGHVS and CDR2 FQNEAQ. CDR3 protein: CASSSSGGNTGELFF. The CDR3 nucleotides read TGTGCCAGCAGCTCTAGCGGGGGGAACACCGGGGAGCTGTTTTTT.

Details on this clone: At one end the junction does not follow the germline gene, possibly because of a read error. The chain combines TRBV11-2 with TRBJ2-7; D is ambiguous. This CDR3 is built from 12 residues. Germline V gene sequence: CDR1 SGHAT, CDR2 FQNNGV. CDR3 nucleotide sequence: TGTGCCAGCAGCTTAGATCTAGGCCAGCCCAGGTTC. Amino acid sequence: CASSLDLGQPRF.

The chain joins TRBV3-1 (or the pseudogene TRBV3-2) to TRBJ1-1; D is unclear. Trimming took 6 bases from V and 0 from J, leaving 11 bases between them. CDR1 is LGHDT and CDR2 is YNNKEL in the germline V gene (reference sequence). The CDR3 extends over 14 amino acids. This CDR3 reads CASRVEGLNTEAFF. CDR3 DNA sequence: TGTGCCAGCAGGGTGGAAGGCCTGAACACTGAAGCTTTCTTT.

The CDR3 coding sequence is TGTGCCAGCAGTGACAGGTCATATACGCAGTATTTT. It translates to CASSDRSYTQYF. This chain connects TRBV2 to TRBJ2-3; no reliable D call. This CDR3 has 12 amino acids. V was clipped by 3 bases and J by 7 bases, with 8 bases between them. Germline CDR1 reads SNHLY; CDR2 reads FYNNEI.

The J gene is TRBJ2-7, the V gene TRBV21-1; the table's D gene call, TRBD2, was not cross checked with the DNA. TRBV21-1 is recorded as a pseudogene. This CDR3 comprises 16 residues. The CDR3 here is CASDLEGGALSYEQYF. The CDR3 nucleotides are TGTGCCAGCGACTTGGAGGGGGGGGCCTTGTCCTACGAGCAGTACTTC.